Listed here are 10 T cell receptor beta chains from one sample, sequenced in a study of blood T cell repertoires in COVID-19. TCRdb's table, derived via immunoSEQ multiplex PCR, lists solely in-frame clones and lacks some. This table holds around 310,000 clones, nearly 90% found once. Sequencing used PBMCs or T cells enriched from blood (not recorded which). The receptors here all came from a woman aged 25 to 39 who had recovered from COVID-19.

CDR3 in DNA: TGTGCCAGCAGCTCCCTACTCGACAGTGTAGAGACCCAGTACTTC. Protein: CASSSLLDSVETQYF. J is TRBJ2-5 and V is TRBV7-2; D is possibly TRBD1 (5 bases). The V end was cut by 4 bases, the J end by 4 bases, with 16 bases between. CDR1 is SGHTA, CDR2 FQGNSA, per germline. The CDR3 has 15 amino acids.

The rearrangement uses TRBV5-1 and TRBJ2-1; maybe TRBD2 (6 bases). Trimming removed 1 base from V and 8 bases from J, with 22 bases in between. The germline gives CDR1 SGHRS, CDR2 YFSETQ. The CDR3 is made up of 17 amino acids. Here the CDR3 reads CASSLKPGGEVGDEQFF. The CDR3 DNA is TGCGCCAGCAGCTTGAAGCCCGGGGGAGAGGTAGGCGATGAGCAGTTCTTC.

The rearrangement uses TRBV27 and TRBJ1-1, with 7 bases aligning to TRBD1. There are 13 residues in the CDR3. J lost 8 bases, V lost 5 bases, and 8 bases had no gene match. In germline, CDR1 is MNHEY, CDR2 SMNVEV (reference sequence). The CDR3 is CASSRTGDSEAFF. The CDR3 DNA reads TGTGCCAGCAGTCGCACAGGGGACTCGGAAGCTTTCTTT.

The DNA for the CDR3 is TGTGCCAGCAGTTACTCGGCGGGGGGCGCCTTTAGCGAGCAGTTCTTC. As protein: CASSYSAGGAFSEQFF. The V call is TRBV6-5, the J call TRBJ2-1, with TRBD2 identical over 8 bases. V dropped 0 bases and J dropped 10; count of bases not matched to a gene: 11. The V gene's germline CDR1 is MNHEY and CDR2 SVGAGI. This CDR3 is built from 16 residues.

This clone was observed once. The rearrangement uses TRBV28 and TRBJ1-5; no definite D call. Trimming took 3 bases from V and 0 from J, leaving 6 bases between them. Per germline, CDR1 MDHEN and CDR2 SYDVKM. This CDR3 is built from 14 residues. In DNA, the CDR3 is TGTGCCAGCAGTTTGGCCCTTAGCAATCAGCCCCAGCATTTT. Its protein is CASSLALSNQPQHF.

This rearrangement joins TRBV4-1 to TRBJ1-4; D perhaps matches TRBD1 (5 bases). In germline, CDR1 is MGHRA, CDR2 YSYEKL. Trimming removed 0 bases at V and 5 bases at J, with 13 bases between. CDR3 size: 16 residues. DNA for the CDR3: TGCGCCAGCAGCCAAGATAGAGACAGTATAAATGAAAAACTGTTTTTT. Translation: CASSQDRDSINEKLFF.

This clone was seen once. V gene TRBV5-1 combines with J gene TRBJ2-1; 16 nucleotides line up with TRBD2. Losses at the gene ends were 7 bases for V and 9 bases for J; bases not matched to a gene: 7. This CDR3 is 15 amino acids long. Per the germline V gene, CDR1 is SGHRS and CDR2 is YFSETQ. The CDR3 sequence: CASLGLAGGLGEQFF. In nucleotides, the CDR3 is TGCGCCAGCTTGGGACTAGCGGGAGGGCTCGGTGAGCAGTTCTTC.

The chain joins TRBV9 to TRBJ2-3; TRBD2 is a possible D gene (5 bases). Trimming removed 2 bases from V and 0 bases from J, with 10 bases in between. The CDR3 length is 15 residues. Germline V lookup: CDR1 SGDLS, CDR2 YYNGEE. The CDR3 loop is CASSVTGISTDTQYF. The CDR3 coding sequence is TGTGCCAGCAGCGTTACGGGGATAAGCACAGATACGCAGTATTTT.

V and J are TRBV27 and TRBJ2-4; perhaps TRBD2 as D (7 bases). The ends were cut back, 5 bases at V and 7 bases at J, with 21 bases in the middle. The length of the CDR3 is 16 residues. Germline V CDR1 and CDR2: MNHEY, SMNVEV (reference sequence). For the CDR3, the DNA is TGTGCCAGCAGTCCCGGAGGGGGGGCCCTTTATAACATTCAGTACTTC. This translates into CASSPGGGALYNIQYF.

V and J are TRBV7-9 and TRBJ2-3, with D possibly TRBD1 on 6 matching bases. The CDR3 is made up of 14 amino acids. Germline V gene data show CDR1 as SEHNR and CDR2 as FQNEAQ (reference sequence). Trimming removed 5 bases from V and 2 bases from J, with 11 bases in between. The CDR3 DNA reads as TGTGCCAGCAGCCCACAGGGTATCACAGATACGCAGTATTTT. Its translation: CASSPQGITDTQYF.